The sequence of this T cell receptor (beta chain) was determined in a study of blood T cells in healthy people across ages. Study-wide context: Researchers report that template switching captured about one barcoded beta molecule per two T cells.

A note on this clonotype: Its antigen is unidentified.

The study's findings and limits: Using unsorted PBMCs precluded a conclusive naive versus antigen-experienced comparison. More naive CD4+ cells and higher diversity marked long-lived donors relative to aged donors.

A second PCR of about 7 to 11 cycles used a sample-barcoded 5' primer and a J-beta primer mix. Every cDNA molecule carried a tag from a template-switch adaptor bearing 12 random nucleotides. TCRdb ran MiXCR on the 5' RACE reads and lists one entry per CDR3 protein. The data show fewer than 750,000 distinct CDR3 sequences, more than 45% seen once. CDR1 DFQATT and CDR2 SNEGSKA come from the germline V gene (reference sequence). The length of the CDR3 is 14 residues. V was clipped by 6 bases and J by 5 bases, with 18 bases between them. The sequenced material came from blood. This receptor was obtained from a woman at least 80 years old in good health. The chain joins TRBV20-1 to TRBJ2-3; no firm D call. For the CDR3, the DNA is TGCAGTGCGCCTACTCGCCTCCGTGAAGATACGCAGTATTTT. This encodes CSAPTRLREDTQYF.